This T cell receptor (beta chain) emerged from a study of OX40 agonist ivuxolimab in advanced cancers. Study overall: A male proportion of over 70% was recorded, with mean age about 62 years and range about 20 to 85. Around 40% of patients had received prior checkpoint inhibitor therapy. Three dose-escalation patients had partial responses: one with hepatocellular carcinoma and two with cutaneous melanoma.

As for this clone: Its antigen is currently unknown.

Study-wide results and limits: Also showing low normalized T-cell clonal expansion were some of the nonresponders.

Trimming removed 6 bases from V and 4 bases from J, with 18 bases in between. The germline CDR1 and CDR2 sequences are SGHAT and FQNNGV. CDR3 length equals 15 residues. Generated by immunoSEQ multiplex PCR, the TCRdb table keeps only in-frame clones and is missing some. The table records about 46,000 clones, roughly 91% of them present only once. This receptor was identified in an adult with an advanced solid tumor such as melanoma, head and neck, liver or kidney cancer. The material was CD4+ or CD8+ T cells sorted from blood, obtained in a trial of the OX40 agonist ivuxolimab. The V gene is TRBV11-2, the J gene TRBJ1-2; D unclear. The CDR3 protein is CASRYIEGTSYGYTF. The CDR3 bases are TGTGCCAGCAGGTATATCGAGGGTACCAGCTATGGCTACACCTTC.